This T cell receptor (beta chain) was identified during a study of cytomegalovirus exposure and HLA in healthy donors. Sequenced by immunoSEQ multiplex PCR; TCRdb stores in-frame clones only, minus some. The table has just under 75,000 clones, around 94% seen once. Among the 120 or so subjects of the validation cohort, separate from the roughly 650-subject first cohort, were the donors. The CDR3 contains 15 residues. Germline CDR1 is MDHEN and CDR2 is SYDVKM. Trimming removed 6 bases from V and 1 base from J; junction bases left unmatched: 7. The V and J genes are TRBV28 and TRBJ2-5; 8 positions match TRBD1. Sequences were obtained from PBMCs. The sequence came from a woman under 30 in good health and CMV-seropositive. The CDR3 nucleotides are TGTGCCAGCAGCCCCCAAGACAGGGGCCAAGAGACCCAGTACTTC. Translated: CASSPQDRGQETQYF. Full variable domain (remainder filled in from reference TRBV28 and TRBJ2-5): DVKVTQSSRYLVKRTGEKVFLECVQDMDHENMFWYRQDPGLGLRLIYFSYDVKMKEKGDIPEGYSVSREKKERFSLILESASTNQTSMYLCASSPQDRGQETQYFGPGTRLLVL.